Detailed here is one T cell receptor beta chain. A few counts support this clone. No antigen is known for it. Base qualities are not provided; no much larger clone lies one nucleotide away. The sample belongs to a study of beta chain features in type 1 diabetes (dated 2018 in TCRdb). About the study as a whole: Mean age, gender distribution, total cell number and subset yield were not different between patients and healthy donors. Whereas all 30 or so donors provided naive and central memory subsets, regulatory and stem cell-like memory subsets were isolated from just 8 patients and about eight healthy donors. A total of roughly 98,000,000 sorted cells were examined across all samples, and RNA yield correlated strongly with the number of cells per subset. In the study, TCRB repertoires of sorted circulating CD4+ T cell subsets from recently diagnosed type 1 diabetes patients were compared with those of matched healthy donors.

The entire amount of isolated RNA was reverse transcribed using the High Capacity cDNA Reverse Transcription Kit, so the sequenced TCRB transcripts were expressed ones. Naive, central memory and regulatory T cell samples underwent deep immunoSEQ sequencing, averaging about 3.57 million total reads per sample. After sorted cells were lysed in RLT buffer, RNA was extracted with DNase-treated RNeasy Micro or Mini kits, with the choice depending on cell number. Each cell subset was processed separately to prevent cross-contamination, with patient and healthy donor samples processed together. TCRB sequences were amplified from cDNA with the immunoSEQ multiplex PCR, producing 87-bp fragments spanning the CDR3 region. The amplicons were sequenced using the Illumina HiSeq platform. The published analysis was carried out like this. Synthetic template baselines were used to correct PCR bias computationally, reads within Hamming distance 2 were collapsed together, and singletons that could not be merged were discarded. Reads were aligned to IMGT to assign V, D and J genes, CDR3 length, and insertions or deletions at six rearrangement sites. Clonotype counts were normalized to sorted cell number within each subset before computing true diversity and Gini coefficients with the tcR R package. Repertoire sharing was quantified using the overlap coefficient calculated on TCRB nucleotide sequences. Out-of-frame TCRB sequences from naive cells were analyzed as a proxy for the pre-selection repertoire. Drawn from immuneACCESS, this table holds only the in-frame rearrangements with V and J called that TCRdb kept. Clones are partly lost; checked studies trace under half to an unresolved V gene and leave the rest unexplained. The DNA gave D and trimming, while V, J and clone size come from that table. This sample lists more than 300,000 clones; approximately 15% were detected once. About 0.018% of the sample lies in the top ten.

The full study reports these points: Naive, central memory and regulatory TCRB repertoires appeared to be more alike among patients than among healthy donors. Because the HLA sub-analyses included only small numbers of individuals, any influence of HLA type on TCRB rearrangement was left unresolved. PCR might favor shorter templates, but patient and control samples were amplified and corrected together, so any skew would affect both groups equally. At VDJ recombination sites, type 1 diabetes patients had fewer insertions and more deleted nucleotides, which implies abnormalities in thymic rearrangement. Because cDNA was sequenced instead of genomic DNA, activated cells with high expression could be over-represented, although the groups did not differ in activation or CD3 levels. Type 1 diabetes patients showed a moderate but significant shortening of TCRB CDR3 length in all four CD4+ subsets.

Each donor gave one peripheral blood draw, roughly 120 mL on average, collected into heparinised tubes. A BD FACSAria II and a panel including CD45RO, CCR7, CD25, CD127, CD95 and CD27 were used to sort naive, central memory, regulatory and stem cell-like memory CD4+ T cells. A purity above 95% was achieved for all sorted populations. PBMCs were isolated right away by Lymphoprep density gradient centrifugation and were stained directly, without culture. Samples were stained and sorted in pairs, with one healthy donor and one patient per experiment, so that batch effects were minimized. There are 13 amino acids in the CDR3, from cysteine to phenylalanine inclusive. The retained sequence is limited to the CDR3, 39 bases, with the frame set at the first base. Trimming removed 9 bases from V and 1 base from J, leaving 10 bases between the germline ends. CDR1 and CDR2 are read off the germline V gene as MGHDK and SYGVNS.

Sample: naive CD4+ T cells from blood. The sample's cell subset or site label, in plain terms: true naive CD4+ T cells. The clonotype was recovered from a woman under 30 in good health. The chain uses TRBV25-1 and TRBJ1-5, and perhaps TRBD1 as D gene, on 5 matching bases. The bases read TGTGCCAGTAGGGGAGGAAGCAATCAGCCCCAGCATTTT. The translation is CASRGGSNQPQHF.